Listed here are 24 T cell receptor beta chains from one sample, sequenced in a study of cytomegalovirus exposure and HLA in healthy donors. 60 Vbeta and 13 Jbeta primers were used in PCR. Here immunoSEQ multiplex PCR was the method, and the copy in TCRdb shows in-frame clones only, minus some. The sample consists of 70,000 to 95,000 clones, over 70% of them appearing once. The sequencing sample was made of PBMCs. These receptors came from a male donor in good health and CMV-seronegative.

J is TRBJ2-7 and V is TRBV7-2; D perhaps matches TRBD2 (5 bases). The CDR3 totals 14 residues. Germline V gene data show CDR1 as SGHTA and CDR2 as FQGNSA. Deletions cut 5 bases from V and 4 bases from J, with 15 bases between. DNA for the CDR3: TGTGCCAGCAGCACATTACTAGGAAAATACGAGCAGTACTTC. It yields the protein CASSTLLGKYEQYF.

CDR3 residues: CASSLGRVGVYNEQFF. The CDR3 DNA sequence: TGTGCCAGCAGCTTAGGGAGGGTAGGGGTCTACAATGAGCAGTTCTTC. The chain couples TRBV7-2 to TRBJ2-1; tentatively, D is TRBD2 (6 bases). V was pared by 1 base and J by 3 bases, with 13 bases between. The CDR3 length is 16 residues. Germline CDR1 is SGHTA and CDR2 is FQGNSA.

This chain connects TRBV2 to TRBJ2-3; D is unresolved. Germline V gives CDR1 SNHLY, CDR2 FYNNEI. The CDR3 runs 12 residues. Trimming took off 8 bases at V and 4 bases at J, with 10 bases between the two ends. The CDR3 region is CASALSADTQYF. The CDR3 DNA is TGTGCCAGCGCCTTGAGTGCAGATACGCAGTATTTT.

This clone showed up just once. This sequence joins TRBV11-2 and TRBJ2-7, with D possibly matching TRBD2 (5 bases). The CDR3 spans 11 residues. Per germline, CDR1 SGHAT and CDR2 FQNNGV. Trimming pared 5 bases from V and 12 bases from J, leaving 14 bases between. The CDR3, as DNA: TGTGCCAGCAGCCCAGGACTCCAACGGTACTTC. Protein: CASSPGLQRYF.

The rearrangement links TRBV14 to TRBJ1-3; unclear D gene. Trimming cost V 1 base and J 0 bases, with 4 bases left between them. This CDR3 has 14 amino acids. From germline, CDR1 is SGHDN and CDR2 FVKESK. The CDR3 DNA reads TGTGCCAGCAGCCAAGCTCTCTCTGGAAACACCATATATTTT. It codes for CASSQALSGNTIYF.

This clone was counted a few times. The V and J genes are TRBV30 and TRBJ1-2; D may be TRBD1 (5 bases). CDR3 length: 15 residues. V was pared by 2 bases and J by 6 bases, with 19 bases between. CDR1 and CDR2 (germline): GTSNPN, SVGIG (reference sequence). The CDR3 DNA is TGTGCCTGGAGTAGGATCAGGGTTGGAGTCGATGGCTACACCTTC. It specifies CAWSRIRVGVDGYTF.

In this sample, this clone turned up once. The gene calls are TRBV6-1 and TRBJ1-6; D gene ambiguous. Germline assignment: CDR1 MNHNS and CDR2 SASEGT. There are 15 residues in the CDR3. V was shortened by 0 bases and J by 9 bases, with 12 bases between the two germline ends. CDR3 sequence reads: CASSEAPVSGSPLHF. DNA of the CDR3: TGTGCCAGCAGTGAAGCCCCAGTGTCGGGTTCACCCCTCCACTTT.

The table lists this clone with a few counts. The rearrangement uses TRBV18 and TRBJ1-5; unclear D gene. Germline CDR1 is KGHSH and CDR2 is LQKENI. Trimming pared 3 bases from V and 6 bases from J, leaving 9 bases between. The CDR3 is 13 amino acids. CDR3 DNA sequence: TGTGCCAGCTCACCTGGAGAGGGTCAGCCCCAGCATTTT. It translates to CASSPGEGQPQHF.

This clone has only a few counts. The chain recombines TRBV14 with TRBJ2-3; the D gene is possibly TRBD2 (5 bases). This CDR3 region has 14 residues. V dropped 3 bases and J dropped 2 bases, with 9 bases sitting between them. Germline CDR1 SGHDN, CDR2 FVKESK. The CDR3 nucleotides are TGTGCCAGCAGCCAGGGGAGTTCCACAGATACGCAGTATTTT. Translated: CASSQGSSTDTQYF.

The rearrangement uses TRBV12-5 and TRBJ2-1, with 10 bases matching TRBD1. V was clipped by 5 bases and J by 6 bases; unmatched bases: 7. Germline V gives CDR1 LGHNT, CDR2 FRNRAP. This CDR3 is built from 15 residues. The CDR3 DNA reads TGTGCTAGTGGTACTGGACAGGGGGGGGGCAATGAGCAGTTCTTC. Translation: CASGTGQGGGNEQFF.

V usage is TRBV2 and J usage is TRBJ2-1, with 10 bases aligning to TRBD1. Trimming took 6 bases from V and 6 from J; bases not matched to a gene: 5. This CDR3 comprises 14 residues. CDR1 and CDR2 (germline): SNHLY, FYNNEI. CDR3 amino acids: CASSPGTGVNEQFF. DNA for the CDR3: TGTGCCAGCAGCCCCGGGACAGGGGTCAATGAGCAGTTCTTC. Together with reference TRBV2 and TRBJ2-1, the CDR3 gives the full variable domain: EPEVTQTPSHQVTQMGQEVILRCVPISNHLYFYWYRQILGQKVEFLVSFYNNEISEKSEIFDDQFSVERPDGSNFTLKIRSTKLEDSAMYFCASSPGTGVNEQFFGPGTRLTVL.

CDR3 nucleotide sequence: TGTGCCAGCAGCCAAGCTCCCTCCAGGGAAACTGGAAACACCATATATTTT. Translated, it gives CASSQAPSRETGNTIYF. The V call is TRBV4-2, the J call TRBJ1-3, with D perhaps TRBD1 (5 bases). Germline CDR1 and CDR2: LGHNA and YNFKEQ. The CDR3 contains 17 residues. Trimming pared 1 base from V and 2 bases from J, leaving 15 bases between.

This rearrangement joins TRBV6-5 to TRBJ2-5; the D gene is possibly TRBD1 (5 bases). The V end was cut by 2 bases, the J end by 5 bases, with 9 bases between. CDR3 length: 13 amino acids. In germline, CDR1 is MNHEY, CDR2 SVGAGI. The CDR3 reads CASSYPGQETQYF. DNA of the CDR3: TGTGCCAGCAGTTACCCAGGGCAGGAGACCCAGTACTTC.

V is TRBV11-3 and J is TRBJ2-2; D perhaps matches TRBD1 (5 bases). Trimming took off 5 bases at V and 6 bases at J, with 13 bases between the two ends. This CDR3 has 14 amino acids. Germline V lookup: CDR1 SGHNT, CDR2 YENEEA. Written as DNA, the CDR3 is TGTGCCAGCAGCCCCACCGTCAGGGCCGGGGAGCTGTTTTTT. Its protein is CASSPTVRAGELFF.

The chain is built from TRBV7-2 and TRBJ2-5; D ambiguous. This CDR3 is 14 amino acids long. V lost 5 bases, J lost 1 base, and 11 bases lay in between. Germline V gene lookup returns CDR1 SGHTA and CDR2 FQGNSA. The CDR3 sequence is CASSPTVTQETQYF. The DNA for the CDR3 is TGTGCCAGCAGCCCCACAGTTACCCAAGAGACCCAGTACTTC.

The V gene is TRBV5-1, the J gene TRBJ2-1; 14 bases are shared with TRBD2. CDR3 size: 15 residues. V lost 3 bases to trimming and J lost 12 bases; unmatched junction nucleotides: 8. The germline V gene has CDR1 SGHRS and CDR2 YFSETQ. The CDR3 coding sequence is TGCGCCAGCAGCTCCGAGACTAGCGGGGGGGCCATGCAGTTCTTC. It is translated as CASSSETSGGAMQFF.

The V gene is TRBV19, the J gene TRBJ1-5, with D tentatively TRBD1 (5 bases). This CDR3 has 15 amino acids. V lost 4 bases, J lost 0 bases, and 10 bases lay in between. Germline CDR1 LNHDA, CDR2 SQIVND (reference sequence). The CDR3 DNA follows: TGTGCCAGTAGTACCTCAGGGTATAGCAATCAGCCCCAGCATTTT. Its protein product is CASSTSGYSNQPQHF.

In this sample, this clone turned up a few times. This chain joins TRBV4-1 and TRBJ1-2; D is ambiguous. Trimming took off 0 bases at V and 8 bases at J, with 19 bases between the two ends. The germline V gene has CDR1 MGHRA and CDR2 YSYEKL. The CDR3 runs to 16 residues. This CDR3 is CASSQDQQPMVRGYTF. CDR3 DNA: TGCGCCAGCAGCCAAGATCAACAGCCTATGGTGAGAGGCTACACCTTC.

A word on this clone: This CDR3 is also generated by other DNA sequences in the sample. The chain joins TRBV5-1 to TRBJ2-5; D is uncertain. Trimming cost V 0 bases and J 2 bases, with 5 bases left between them. From germline, CDR1 is SGHRS and CDR2 YFSETQ. This CDR3 is built from 13 residues. The CDR3 coding sequence is TGCGCCAGCAGCTTGGGGCAACAAGAGACCCAGTACTTC. Protein sequence: CASSLGQQETQYF.

With regard to this clone: The DNA is omitted, as the CDR3 cannot be located on it reliably, and the CDR3 follows TCRdb's listing. This sequence joins TRBV29-1 and TRBJ1-2. The CDR3 length is 15 residues, termini included. Germline lookup yields CDR1 SQVTM and CDR2 ANQGSEA. This CDR3 reads CSVGGGAGSNYGYPF.

The chain couples TRBV20-1 to TRBJ1-1; TRBD1 might be the D (5 bases). CDR1 is DFQATT, CDR2 SNEGSKA, per germline (reference sequence). The germline V and J ends were trimmed by 3 bases and 8 bases, with 10 bases remaining between them. The CDR3 consists of 11 residues. CDR3 in amino acids: CSASWGEEAFF. As DNA, the CDR3 is TGCAGTGCTAGTTGGGGCGAGGAAGCTTTCTTT.

V usage is TRBV9 and J usage is TRBJ1-4; 7 bases match TRBD1. This CDR3 has 15 amino acids. The junction had 8 bases not matched to a gene; V was cut back by 5 bases and J by 4 bases. The germline CDR1 and CDR2 sequences are SGDLS and YYNGEE. The CDR3 loop reads CASSRTGEHNEKLFF. The CDR3 DNA follows: TGTGCCAGCAGTAGAACAGGGGAACATAATGAAAAACTGTTTTTT.

The CDR3 sequence is CASSPLGQGDAEAFF. The CDR3 DNA sequence: TGTGCCAGCTCACCACTTGGACAGGGGGACGCTGAAGCTTTCTTT. The V call is TRBV18, the J call TRBJ1-1, with TRBD1 matching 10 bases. CDR3 size: 15 residues. Germline CDR1 is KGHSH and CDR2 is LQKENI. J gave up 6 bases and V 1 base, and 5 bases lay outside the gene matches. The complete variable domain, with remaining parts taken from reference TRBV18 and TRBJ1-1, reads NAGVMQNPRHLVRRRGQEARLRCSPMKGHSHVYWYRQLPEEGLKFMVYLQKENIIDESGMPKERFSAEFPKEGPSILRIQQVVRGDSAAYFCASSPLGQGDAEAFFGQGTRLTVV.

A single count supports this clone. The CDR3 sequence: CASSIVGGTGELFF. CDR3 in DNA: TGTGCCAGTAGTATAGTAGGAGGGACCGGGGAGCTGTTTTTT. This chain uses TRBV19 with TRBJ2-2, with a tentative D call TRBD2 (6 bases). V shed 1 base and J shed 5 bases, with 8 bases lying between them. This CDR3 region has 14 residues. CDR1 and CDR2 (germline): LNHDA, SQIVND (reference sequence).